The next 14 T cell receptor beta chains were all read from a single sample in a study of CD8 T cells in Susac syndrome. Random hexamers served to reverse transcribe roughly 0.5 to 1 ug RNA. TCRdb re-derived calls from the immunoSEQ multiplex PCR reads in MiXCR, one entry per CDR3 protein. Of approximately 120,000 distinct CDR3 sequences listed, over 90% are singletons. Sequencing was performed on CD4+ T cells from PBMCs. The receptors were sampled from a human donor in good health.

The rearrangement links TRBV15 to TRBJ1-2; D uncertain. The CDR3 extends over 13 amino acids. Between the trimmed V and J ends, which lost 1 base and 8 bases, there was a span of 11 bases. The germline V gene encodes CDR1 LNHNV and CDR2 YYDKDF (reference sequence). As DNA, the CDR3 is TGTGCCACCAGCAGAGGCCTGGAGGAAGGCTACACCTTC. This sequence encodes CATSRGLEEGYTF.

The rearrangement joins TRBV20-1 to TRBJ2-7; TRBD2 matches at 7 bases. The germline gives CDR1 DFQATT, CDR2 SNEGSKA (reference sequence). This CDR3 has 14 residues. With 5 bases clipped from V and 6 bases from J, the junction kept 13 bases outside the gene matches. Here the CDR3 reads CSAPGHSGTGEQYF. CDR3 nucleotide sequence: TGCAGTGCTCCCGGCCACAGCGGGACTGGCGAGCAGTACTTC.

This clonotype was detected only once. A junction boundary mismatches the germline segment, possibly from a read error. This chain uses TRBV14 with TRBJ1-1, with 7 bases lining up with TRBD1. The CDR3 length is 15 residues. Germline loops: CDR1 SGHDN, CDR2 FVKESK. Written as DNA, the CDR3 is TGTGCCAGCAGCCACCGGACAGGATCAGTATCTGAAGTTTTCTTT. Its protein product is CASSHRTGSVSEVFF.

The chain couples TRBV7-3 to TRBJ2-2; TRBD1 matches 9 bases. Unmatched junction bases numbered 10, after V lost 5 bases and J lost 6 bases. The germline CDR1 and CDR2 sequences are SGHTA and FQGTGA. This CDR3 contains 16 residues. The CDR3 sequence: CASSPRDRVDAGELFF. The DNA of the CDR3 is TGTGCCAGCAGCCCTCGGGACAGGGTGGACGCCGGGGAGCTGTTTTTT.

The chain joins TRBV30 to TRBJ1-5; D unresolved. V gave up 1 base and J gave up 7 bases, with 11 bases separating them. The germline gives CDR1 GTSNPN, CDR2 SVGIG (reference sequence). The CDR3 extends over 13 amino acids. As DNA, the CDR3 is TGTGCCTGGAGTGAGGGCCCAGTCCAGCCCCAGCATTTT. Protein sequence: CAWSEGPVQPQHF.

The rearrangement joins TRBV20-1 to TRBJ1-5; D gene unclear. Germline assignment: CDR1 DFQATT and CDR2 SNEGSKA (reference sequence). The CDR3 totals 13 residues. The V gene lost 5 bases and the J gene lost 6 bases, with 14 bases spanning the gap. The CDR3 sequence is CSAVIYALQPQHF. CDR3 nucleotide sequence: TGCAGTGCTGTGATCTATGCACTTCAGCCCCAGCATTTT.

V gene TRBV5-1 combines with J gene TRBJ2-5; the match to TRBD2 covers 9 bases. The CDR3 length is 16 residues. Germline CDR1 and CDR2: SGHRS and YFSETQ. The V gene end was trimmed by 5 bases and the J gene end by 5 bases; junction bases not matched to a gene: 13. CDR3 coding DNA: TGCGCCAGCAGTTATGGCGCGGGAGGGCCCGGTGAGACCCAGTACTTC. This encodes CASSYGAGGPGETQYF.

The chain employs TRBV2 and TRBJ1-5; D uncertain. V was trimmed by 5 bases and J by 2 bases, leaving 16 bases between them. The germline CDR1 and CDR2 sequences are SNHLY and FYNNEI. The CDR3 runs to 16 residues. The CDR3 protein is CASSIGVENGNQPQHF. CDR3 nucleotides: TGTGCCAGCAGTATTGGGGTGGAGAATGGCAATCAGCCCCAGCATTTT.

V usage is TRBV20-1 and J usage is TRBJ1-2; D is ambiguous. Germline V lookup: CDR1 DFQATT, CDR2 SNEGSKA (reference sequence). The CDR3 has 13 amino acids. V lost 6 bases and J lost 1, with 12 bases in between. The CDR3 reads CSATFGFNYGYTF. Here the CDR3 DNA reads TGCAGTGCCACCTTTGGCTTTAACTATGGCTACACCTTC.

This clonotype showed up just once. The V call is TRBV28, the J call TRBJ1-1; TRBD1 aligns across 8 bases. The CDR3 is made up of 12 amino acids. Unmatched junction bases numbered 7, after V lost 9 bases and J lost 7 bases. CDR1 is MDHEN and CDR2 is SYDVKM in the germline V gene. The CDR3 loop is CASTWDRSEAFF. Written as DNA, the CDR3 is TGTGCCAGTACGTGGGACAGGAGTGAAGCTTTCTTT.

This clonotype was picked up a small number of times. This chain connects TRBV5-1 to TRBJ1-1, with D unclear. V lost 7 bases to trimming and J lost 0 bases, with 13 bases between them. This CDR3 has 14 residues. Germline assignment: CDR1 SGHRS and CDR2 YFSETQ. In DNA, the CDR3 is TGCGCCAGCTACCTGGGGTTGTTGAACACTGAAGCTTTCTTT. Its protein is CASYLGLLNTEAFF.

The chain couples TRBV7-2 to TRBJ2-1, with 8 bases aligning to TRBD2. J lost 5 bases, V lost 1 base, and 4 bases had no gene match. The CDR3 is made up of 15 amino acids. The germline V gene encodes CDR1 SGHTA and CDR2 FQGNSA. The CDR3 region has the DNA TGTGCCAGCAGCTTAGATCCGGGGGGGCACAATGAGCAGTTCTTC. Protein product: CASSLDPGGHNEQFF.

This chain connects TRBV7-9 to TRBJ2-7; D gene ambiguous. Trimming stripped 2 bases from V and 3 bases from J, with 8 bases between. The CDR3 loop spans 13 amino acids. Germline V gene sequence: CDR1 SEHNR, CDR2 FQNEAQ (reference sequence). The CDR3 DNA sequence: TGTGCCAGCAGCTTAAGGAAAGGCTACGAGCAGTACTTC. It specifies CASSLRKGYEQYF.

The rearrangement links TRBV30 to TRBJ1-5, with D unresolved. V was cut by 8 bases and J by 1 base, with 12 bases left in between. CDR1 is GTSNPN, CDR2 SVGIG, per germline (reference sequence). The CDR3 is 13 residues long. The CDR3 protein is CAPDGVSNQPQHF. The CDR3 bases are TGTGCCCCGGACGGGGTGAGCAATCAGCCCCAGCATTTT.